This entry lists 2 T cell receptor beta chains sequenced from one sample in a study of blood T cell repertoires in COVID-19. The assay was immunoSEQ multiplex PCR, and TCRdb's table has in-frame clones only and misses some. The table lists over 600,000 clones, just under 90% of them singletons. Sequenced sample: peripheral blood. The receptor set was obtained from a woman between 18 and 30 years old with acute or convalescent COVID-19.

The CDR3 bases are TGTGCCAGCAGTGATCCCCCCTTAATCGAGCAGTACTTC. Residues: CASSDPPLIEQYF. V is TRBV25-1 and J is TRBJ2-7; D not resolved. V lost 3 bases and J 6 bases, leaving 12 bases between the germline ends. CDR3 length: 13 amino acids. Per the germline V gene, CDR1 is MGHDK and CDR2 is SYGVNS.

V and J are TRBV19 and TRBJ1-5; possible D gene TRBD1, 6 bases. The CDR3 is 17 amino acids. V shed 7 bases and J shed 7 bases, with 26 bases lying between them. The germline CDR1 and CDR2 sequences are LNHDA and SQIVND (reference sequence). CDR3 nucleotides: TGTGCCAGTACCACCCTGGATGGGGGCCCTAAGGGGCAGCCCCAGCATTTT. Translated: CASTTLDGGPKGQPQHF. Looking up the rest from reference TRBV19 and TRBJ1-5 gives the full variable domain: DGGITQSPKYLFRKEGQNVTLSCEQNLNHDAMYWYRQDPGQGLRLIYYSQIVNDFQKGDIAEGYSVSREKKESFPLTVTSAQKNPTAFYLCASTTLDGGPKGQPQHFGDGTRLSIL.